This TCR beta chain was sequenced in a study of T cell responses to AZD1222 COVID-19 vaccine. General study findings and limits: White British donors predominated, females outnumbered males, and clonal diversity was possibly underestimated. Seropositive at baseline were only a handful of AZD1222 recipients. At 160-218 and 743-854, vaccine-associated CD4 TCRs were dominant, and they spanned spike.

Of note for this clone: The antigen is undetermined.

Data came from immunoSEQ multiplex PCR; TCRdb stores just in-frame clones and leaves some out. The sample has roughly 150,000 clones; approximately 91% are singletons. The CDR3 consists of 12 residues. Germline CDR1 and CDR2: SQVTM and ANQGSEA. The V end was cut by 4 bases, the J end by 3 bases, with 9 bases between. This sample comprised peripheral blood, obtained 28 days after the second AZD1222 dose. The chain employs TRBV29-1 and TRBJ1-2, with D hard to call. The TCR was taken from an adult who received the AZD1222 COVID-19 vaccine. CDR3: CSVGTDYYGYTF. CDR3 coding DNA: TGCAGCGTTGGGACCGACTACTATGGCTACACCTTC.